Below are 10 T cell receptor beta chains sequenced from a single sample in a study of spatial heterogeneity in lung cancer. As for time point: blood at routine non-recurrence follow-up after resection. The sequenced material consisted of unsorted whole RNA from tumor, nontumor lung or frozen PBMC. TCRdb re-called the 5' RACE reads with MiXCR, one entry per CDR3 protein. The sample has 25,000 or so distinct CDR3 sequences; approximately 6% are singletons. The specimen was PBMCs, collected at follow-up. The source is a male donor with early-stage non-small cell lung cancer.

In its sample, this clonotype was seen many times. The CDR3 spells CASSLQTNTEAFF. The CDR3 nucleotides read TGTGCCAGCAGCTTGCAGACCAACACTGAAGCTTTCTTT. This chain connects TRBV7-2 to TRBJ1-1, with D unclear. This CDR3 has 13 residues. V gave up 3 bases and J gave up 2 bases, with 7 bases separating them. CDR1 and CDR2 from the germline V gene are SGHTA and FQGNSA.

This clonotype has a count of ten or more. The chain combines TRBV14 with TRBJ2-6; D gene uncertain. Trimming removed 1 base at V and 1 base at J, with 5 bases between. In germline, CDR1 is SGHDN, CDR2 FVKESK. The CDR3 runs 15 residues. The CDR3 loop is CASSQGSSGANVLTF. CDR3 bases: TGTGCCAGCAGCCAAGGTAGTTCTGGGGCCAACGTCCTGACTTTC.

This clonotype has more than one count but fewer than ten. V is TRBV7-2 and J is TRBJ2-3; D is possibly TRBD2 (5 bases). This CDR3 has 13 residues. With 6 bases removed from V and 3 bases from J, the gap between germline ends came to 10 bases. Germline V CDR1 and CDR2: SGHTA, FQGNSA. As DNA, the CDR3 is TGTGCCAGCAGTCCTACGGGGACAGATACGCAGTATTTT. Protein: CASSPTGTDTQYF.

The table lists this clonotype with many counts. This chain connects TRBV23-1 to TRBJ2-2; D is undetermined. TRBV23-1 qualifies as an ORF whose function is uncertain. The V and J ends lost 2 bases and 1 base respectively, with 8 bases between them. The CDR3 has 15 residues. This CDR3 reads CASSQLRENTGELFF. CDR3 nucleotides: TGCGCCAGCAGTCAACTCAGAGAGAACACCGGGGAGCTGTTTTTT.

This clonotype was seen repeatedly, ten times or more. The CDR3 spells CASSSDSSREYF. CDR3 nucleotide sequence: TGTGCCAGCAGCTCGGATTCCTCTCGGGAGTACTTC. The J gene is TRBJ2-7, the V gene TRBV7-8; D is ambiguous. CDR1 and CDR2 (germline): SGHVS, FQNEAQ. The CDR3 is 12 residues long. Trimming pared 4 bases from V and 11 bases from J, leaving 15 bases between.

There are many counts of this clonotype. The gene calls are TRBV2 and TRBJ2-7; 7 bases align to TRBD2. This CDR3 is 13 amino acids long. Germline V gene sequence: CDR1 SNHLY, CDR2 FYNNEI. V was pared by 6 bases and J by 5 bases, with 7 bases of the junction left unmatched. The CDR3 DNA reads as TGTGCCAGCAGGCGGGAGCTAATGGACGAGCAGTACGTC. It codes for CASRRELMDEQYV.

There are many counts of this clonotype. The chain couples TRBV12-3 or TRBV12-4 to TRBJ2-2; no clear D gene. Trimming removed 6 bases at V and 1 base at J, with 12 bases between. The CDR3 runs to 15 residues. CDR3 sequence (DNA): TGTGCCAGCAGCCCCTCGTTCCAGAACACCGGGGAGCTGTTTTTT. Amino acids: CASSPSFQNTGELFF.

V is TRBV7-2 and J is TRBJ1-1; D is ambiguous. The ends were cut back, 1 base at V and 4 bases at J, with 13 bases in the middle. Germline assignment: CDR1 SGHTA and CDR2 FQGNSA. This CDR3 is 15 amino acids long. CDR3 region: CASSLEMDVATEAFF. CDR3 sequence (DNA): TGTGCCAGCAGCTTAGAGATGGACGTCGCCACTGAAGCTTTCTTT.

The chain joins TRBV24-1 to TRBJ2-1; TRBD2 matches at 9 bases. CDR3 length: 16 residues. Losses at the gene ends were 3 bases for V and 7 bases for J; bases not matched to a gene: 9. From germline, CDR1 is KGHDR and CDR2 SFDVKD. CDR3 in amino acids: CATSDAAGGYKNEQFF. CDR3 nucleotide sequence: TGTGCCACCAGTGATGCAGCGGGAGGCTATAAGAATGAGCAGTTCTTC.

The table lists this clonotype with many counts. The rearrangement links TRBV24-1 to TRBJ2-2; tentatively, D is TRBD1 or TRBD2 (6 bases each). The CDR3 loop spans 14 amino acids. V was shortened by 7 bases and J by 1 base, with 9 bases between the two germline ends. Germline assignment: CDR1 KGHDR and CDR2 SFDVKD. The DNA for the CDR3 is TGTGCCACCAGCGGGGGACAGAACACCGGGGAGCTGTTTTTT. It encodes CATSGGQNTGELFF.